The 29 T cell receptor beta chains reported below all come from one sample, sequenced in a study of cytomegalovirus exposure and HLA in healthy donors. Primers for the PCR totalled 60 Vbeta and 13 Jbeta. Some clones are missing from TCRdb's copy, which holds only in-frame ones; the method was immunoSEQ multiplex PCR. This sample carries 100,000 to 150,000 clones, 75% to 90% of them seen once, and the ten largest clones take under 4.5%. Sequencing input: PBMCs. These receptors all stem from a woman between 40 and 50 years old in good health and CMV-seronegative.

J is TRBJ2-5 and V is TRBV4-3, with 7 positions matching TRBD1. Unmatched junction bases numbered 19, after V lost 0 bases and J lost 0 bases. Germline values: CDR1 LGHNA, CDR2 YSLEER. The CDR3 spans 21 residues. CDR3 bases: TGCGCCAGCAGCCAAGAGGGGGACAGTCGAGGGCTATGTTCGTACCAAGAGACCCAGTACTTC. Residues: CASSQEGDSRGLCSYQETQYF.

The V call is TRBV19, the J call TRBJ1-4; weak D call: TRBD1 (6 bases). Trimming removed 5 bases from V and 3 bases from J, with 16 bases in between. Germline V gene data show CDR1 as LNHDA and CDR2 as SQIVND (reference sequence). CDR3 length equals 16 residues. DNA for the CDR3: TGTGCCAGTAGTCCAAACAGGGTACCGGCTAATGAAAAACTGTTTTTT. This encodes CASSPNRVPANEKLFF.

The V call is TRBV7-8, the J call TRBJ2-5; unclear D gene. The CDR3 runs 13 residues. Trimming removed 1 base at V and 3 bases at J, with 6 bases between. Germline V gene sequence: CDR1 SGHVS, CDR2 FQNEAQ. The CDR3 reads CASSLGLEETQYF. The CDR3 DNA reads as TGTGCCAGCAGCTTAGGGCTCGAAGAGACCCAGTACTTC.

The chain links TRBV5-8 to TRBJ2-7; 7 nucleotides line up with TRBD1. Trimming took 3 bases from V and 5 from J; bases not matched to a gene: 11. Per the germline V gene, CDR1 is SGHTS and CDR2 is YDEGEE. CDR3 length equals 15 residues. CDR3 sequence reads: CASSYRHRGIHEQYF. CDR3 in DNA: TGTGCCAGCAGCTACCGGCACAGGGGTATCCACGAGCAGTACTTC.

The genes are TRBV6-4 and TRBJ1-5; maybe TRBD1 (5 bases). This CDR3 has 15 residues. Germline CDR1 is MRHNA and CDR2 is SNTAGT. The V end lost 3 bases, the J end lost 0 bases, and 9 bases lay between the germline ends. The CDR3 DNA is TGTGCCAGCAGTGAGACAGCGTATAGCAATCAGCCCCAGCATTTT. Translating gives CASSETAYSNQPQHF.

This clone was detected ten times or more. The chain carries TRBV19 and TRBJ1-5; D is undetermined. Germline V CDR1 and CDR2: LNHDA, SQIVND (reference sequence). The CDR3 spans 15 residues. V lost 7 bases and J 5 bases, leaving 18 bases between the germline ends. The CDR3 DNA is TGTGCCAGTAATGAGGTTCGGGGATATGATCAGCCCCAGCATTTT. Amino acid sequence: CASNEVRGYDQPQHF.

The rearrangement uses TRBV11-3 and TRBJ2-1; 8 positions match TRBD1. This CDR3 is built from 15 residues. Trimming removed 4 bases from V and 7 bases from J; junction bases left unmatched: 9. In germline, CDR1 is SGHNT, CDR2 YENEEA. This CDR3 reads CASSYQGQGGNEQFF. The CDR3 coding sequence is TGTGCCAGCAGCTATCAAGGACAGGGAGGAAATGAGCAGTTCTTC.

This rearrangement joins TRBV28 to TRBJ2-2; unclear D gene. The CDR3 is made up of 11 amino acids. Trimming stripped 6 bases from V and 7 bases from J, with 6 bases between. Germline V gene lookup returns CDR1 MDHEN and CDR2 SYDVKM. Here the CDR3 reads CASSGDGELFF. CDR3 DNA: TGTGCCAGCAGCGGAGACGGGGAGCTGTTTTTT.

The V and J genes are TRBV4-2 and TRBJ2-3; TRBD1 might be the D (5 bases). CDR1 LGHNA and CDR2 YNFKEQ come from the germline V gene. The V gene lost 6 bases and the J gene lost 4 bases, with 14 bases spanning the gap. The CDR3 totals 14 residues. The CDR3 DNA sequence: TGTGCCAGCAGGGAAGAAGGGGCGCCAGATACGCAGTATTTT. This translates into CASREEGAPDTQYF.

J is TRBJ1-5 and V is TRBV19; no firm D call. The CDR3 spans 12 residues. Between the trimmed V and J ends, which lost 8 bases and 9 bases, there was a span of 14 bases. CDR1 is LNHDA and CDR2 is SQIVND in the germline V gene (reference sequence). The CDR3 DNA sequence: TGTGCCAGTTCGACGCCGACGGGGCCCCAGCATTTT. Its translation: CASSTPTGPQHF.

The chain recombines TRBV28 with TRBJ1-1; 8 bases match TRBD1. From germline, CDR1 is MDHEN and CDR2 SYDVKM. The CDR3 is made up of 15 amino acids. The trim removed 5 bases at V and 3 bases at J, leaving 8 bases unmatched. DNA for the CDR3: TGTGCCAGCAGTCCCGACAGGGGAGAGTACACTGAAGCTTTCTTT. Protein: CASSPDRGEYTEAFF.

This clone was seen once. The rearrangement uses TRBV10-3 and TRBJ2-2, with 12 nucleotides matching TRBD2. The CDR3 contains 17 residues. Trimming cost V 0 bases and J 6 bases; bases outside gene matches: 5. CDR1 ENHRY and CDR2 SYGVKD come from the germline V gene. The CDR3 spells CAISESKTSGRSGELFF. As DNA, the CDR3 is TGTGCCATCAGTGAGTCGAAGACTAGCGGGAGATCCGGGGAGCTGTTTTTT.

The rearrangement links TRBV6-5 to TRBJ2-2; TRBD2 aligns across 7 bases. This CDR3 is 14 amino acids long. The germline gives CDR1 MNHEY, CDR2 SVGAGI. With V trimmed by 5 bases and J by 3 bases, 3 bases remained unmatched. The chain's CDR3 is CASSDRGDTGELFF. The CDR3 DNA is TGTGCCAGCAGTGATCGGGGGGACACCGGGGAGCTGTTTTTT.

The rearrangement uses TRBV10-3 and TRBJ2-5, with 8 bases matching TRBD1. This CDR3 spans 14 amino acids. Germline V gene data show CDR1 as ENHRY and CDR2 as SYGVKD. V lost 5 bases and J lost 6; bases outside the gene matches: 8. The CDR3 is CAISPADRAKTQYF. For the CDR3, the DNA is TGTGCCATCAGTCCCGCGGACAGGGCGAAGACCCAGTACTTC.

The chain combines TRBV7-2 with TRBJ2-7; weak D call: TRBD1 (6 bases). V dropped 4 bases and J dropped 0 bases, with 13 bases sitting between them. Germline V gene sequence: CDR1 SGHTA, CDR2 FQGNSA. This CDR3 has 15 residues. The CDR3 nucleotides are TGTGCCAGCAGCTCCAGGACAGACCTCTCCTACGAGCAGTACTTC. Amino acids: CASSSRTDLSYEQYF.

This chain's CDR3 is CASSEDEGGEEKLFF. Here the CDR3 DNA reads TGTGCCAGCAGTGAAGACGAAGGAGGGGAAGAAAAACTGTTTTTT. This chain joins TRBV6-1 and TRBJ1-4; TRBD1 might be the D (5 bases). The CDR3 contains 15 residues. CDR1 is MNHNS, CDR2 SASEGT, per germline. Trimming shortened V by 1 base and J by 8 bases, and 14 bases separated the two germline ends.

The CDR3 nucleotides are TGTGCCAGCAGCACACGAGACAACTATAATTCACCCCTCCACTTT. This translates into CASSTRDNYNSPLHF. The chain is built from TRBV7-2 and TRBJ1-6; D is unresolved. CDR1 is SGHTA, CDR2 FQGNSA, per germline. This CDR3 comprises 15 residues. V was trimmed by 5 bases and J by 3 bases, leaving 11 bases between them.

This clone has just a few counts. The chain is built from TRBV10-3 and TRBJ1-3; D gene unclear. This CDR3 region has 15 residues. The V gene lost 1 base and the J gene lost 0 bases, with 7 bases spanning the gap. The germline CDR1 and CDR2 sequences are ENHRY and SYGVKD. CDR3 nucleotides: TGTGCCATCAGTGAGTACGCTAGCTCTGGAAACACCATATATTTT. The encoded protein is CAISEYASSGNTIYF.

There are a few counts of this clone. The chain carries TRBV28 and TRBJ2-3; 13 positions match TRBD2. Germline CDR1 is MDHEN and CDR2 is SYDVKM. CDR3 length: 17 amino acids. V lost 6 bases, J lost 5 bases, and 11 bases stayed unmatched. CDR3 protein: CASSRGLAGVVGDTQYF. In DNA, the CDR3 is TGTGCCAGCAGCCGAGGACTAGCGGGAGTGGTAGGAGATACGCAGTATTTT. The full variable domain, in which reference TRBV28 and TRBJ2-3 provide the parts outside the CDR3, is DVKVTQSSRYLVKRTGEKVFLECVQDMDHENMFWYRQDPGLGLRLIYFSYDVKMKEKGDIPEGYSVSREKKERFSLILESASTNQTSMYLCASSRGLAGVVGDTQYFGPGTRLTVL.

The chain combines TRBV19 with TRBJ1-2, with no clear D. This CDR3 is 12 amino acids long. Germline CDR1 is LNHDA and CDR2 is SQIVND (reference sequence). V was pared by 7 bases and J by 2 bases, with 8 bases between. In DNA, the CDR3 is TGTGCCAGTATGGCCAGAAACTATGGCTACACCTTC. Translation: CASMARNYGYTF.

The chain recombines TRBV5-1 with TRBJ1-3, with D possibly TRBD1 on 6 matching bases. Looked up from germline, CDR1 is SGHRS and CDR2 is YFSETQ. The length of the CDR3 is 15 residues. The ends were cut back, 0 bases at V and 4 bases at J, with 11 bases in the middle. The CDR3 spells CASSLEAGAGNTIYF. CDR3 sequence (DNA): TGCGCCAGCAGCTTGGAAGCAGGGGCGGGAAACACCATATATTTT.

This clone was found once. The CDR3 nucleotides read TGCGCCAGCAGCCAAGATCGCAGGGGGCCTAACTATGGCTACACCTTC. This encodes CASSQDRRGPNYGYTF. This chain links TRBV4-1 with TRBJ1-2, with 8 bases that match TRBD1. In germline, CDR1 is MGHRA, CDR2 YSYEKL. The CDR3 is 16 residues long. Trimming at V came to 0 bases and at J to 0 bases, leaving 3 bases not matched to a gene.

The CDR3 DNA reads TGTGCCAGCAGCTTAGTATCCGGGAGCACCTACGAGCAGTACTTC. It translates to CASSLVSGSTYEQYF. The chain combines TRBV7-2 with TRBJ2-7; TRBD2 is a possible D gene (6 bases). V was clipped by 1 base and J by 2 bases, with 12 bases between them. The germline gives CDR1 SGHTA, CDR2 FQGNSA. The CDR3 spans 15 residues.

V usage is TRBV29-1 and J usage is TRBJ2-2; weak D call: TRBD2 (6 bases). The germline V gene has CDR1 SQVTM and CDR2 ANQGSEA. The CDR3 length is 13 residues. Trimming left V 6 bases short and J 5 bases short, with 13 bases between. The CDR3 nucleotides are TGCAGCGTGGGGGACTTTAGGACCGGGGAGCTGTTTTTT. Residues: CSVGDFRTGELFF.

The chain couples TRBV6-5 to TRBJ2-2, with D possibly being TRBD1 (5 bases). Germline CDR1 and CDR2: MNHEY and SVGAGI. Trimming pared 6 bases from V and 5 bases from J, leaving 7 bases between. The CDR3 length is 12 residues. In DNA form, the CDR3 reads TGTGCCAGCAGGACAGCAACCGGGGAGCTGTTTTTT. Translating it yields CASRTATGELFF.

V and J are TRBV28 and TRBJ2-5, with 12 bases identical to TRBD2. Per germline, CDR1 MDHEN and CDR2 SYDVKM. After removal of 6 bases from V and 13 bases from J, the junction contained 6 bases not matched to a gene. This CDR3 region has 12 residues. The CDR3 coding sequence is TGTGCCAGCAGCCTTCTAGCGGGAGGGCCGTACTTC. This codes for CASSLLAGGPYF.

V usage is TRBV29-1 and J usage is TRBJ1-1; 7 positions agree with TRBD1. Germline-derived CDR1 and CDR2 are SQVTM and ANQGSEA. V lost 6 bases to trimming and J lost 4 bases; unmatched junction nucleotides: 5. The CDR3 contains 12 residues. As DNA, the CDR3 is TGCAGCGTCCCAGGGGGGAGCACTGAAGCTTTCTTT. Translating gives CSVPGGSTEAFF.

This clone has just one count. CDR3 residues: CATSRDLGTGCGYTF. The CDR3 DNA reads as TGTGCCACCAGCAGAGATCTTGGGACAGGGTGTGGCTACACCTTC. V is TRBV15 and J is TRBJ1-2, with TRBD1 matching 9 bases. With V trimmed by 0 bases and J by 7 bases, 6 bases remained unmatched. Germline values: CDR1 LNHNV, CDR2 YYDKDF (reference sequence). This CDR3 contains 15 residues. Together with reference TRBV15 and TRBJ1-2, the CDR3 gives the full variable domain: DAMVIQNPRYQVTQFGKPVTLSCSQTLNHNVMYWYQQKSSQAPKLLFHYYDKDFNNEADTPDNFQSRRPNTSFCFLDIRSPGLGDTAMYLCATSRDLGTGCGYTFGSGTRLTVV.

This chain joins TRBV9 and TRBJ1-3; no clear D gene. The V gene's germline CDR1 is SGDLS and CDR2 YYNGEE. This CDR3 comprises 18 residues. V lost 0 bases and J 0 bases, leaving 16 bases between the germline ends. DNA of the CDR3: TGTGCCAGCAGCGTAGCTGAACAGCACACCTTCTCTGGAAACACCATATATTTT. This translates into CASSVAEQHTFSGNTIYF.